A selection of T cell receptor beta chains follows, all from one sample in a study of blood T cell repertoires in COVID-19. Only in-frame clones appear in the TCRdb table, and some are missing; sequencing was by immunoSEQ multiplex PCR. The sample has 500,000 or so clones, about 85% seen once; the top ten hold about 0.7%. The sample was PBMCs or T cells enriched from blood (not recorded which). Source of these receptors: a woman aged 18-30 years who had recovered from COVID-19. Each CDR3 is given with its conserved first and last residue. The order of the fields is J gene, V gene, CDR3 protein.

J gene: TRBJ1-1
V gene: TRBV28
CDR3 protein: CASNTGGGLNTEAFF

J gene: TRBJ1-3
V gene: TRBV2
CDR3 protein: CASSSGNTIYF

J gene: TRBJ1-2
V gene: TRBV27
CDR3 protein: CASTSGPAGGRYGYGYTF

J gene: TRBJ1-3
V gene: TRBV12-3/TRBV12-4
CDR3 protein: CASSFSSGNTIYF

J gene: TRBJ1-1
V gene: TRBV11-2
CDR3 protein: CASSLVWDRGRFNTEAFF

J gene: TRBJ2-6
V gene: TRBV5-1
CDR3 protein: CASSFGTGVSGANVLTF

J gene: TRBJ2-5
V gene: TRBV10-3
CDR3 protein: CAIRLGAEETQYF

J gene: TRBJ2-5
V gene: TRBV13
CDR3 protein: CASSLRETQYF

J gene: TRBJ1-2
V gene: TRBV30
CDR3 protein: CAWSPDRDYGYTF

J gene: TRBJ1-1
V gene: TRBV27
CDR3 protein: CASSSSPTGADTEAFF

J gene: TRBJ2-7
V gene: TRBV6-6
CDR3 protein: CASSPGTSGGIYEQYF

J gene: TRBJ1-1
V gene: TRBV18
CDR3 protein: CASSPDRGGTEAFF

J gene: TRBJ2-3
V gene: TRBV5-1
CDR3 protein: CASSLVGGGTDTQYF

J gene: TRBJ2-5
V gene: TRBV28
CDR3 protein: CASSSLMGQQETQYF

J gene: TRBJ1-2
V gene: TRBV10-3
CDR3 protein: CAISPGTGINGYTF

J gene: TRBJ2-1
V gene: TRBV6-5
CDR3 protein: CASSAFLAGEQFF

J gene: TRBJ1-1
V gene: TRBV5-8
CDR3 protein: CASSLDRQGYEAFF

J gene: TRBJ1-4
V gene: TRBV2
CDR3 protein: CASKGVGEKLFF

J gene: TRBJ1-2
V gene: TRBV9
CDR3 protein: CASSVAWRSVYGYTF

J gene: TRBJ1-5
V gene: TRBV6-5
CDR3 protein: CASSPGFSNQPQHF

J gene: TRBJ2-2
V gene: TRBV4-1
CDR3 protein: CASSQAQGKTGELFF

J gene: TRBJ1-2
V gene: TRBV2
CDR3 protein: CASTRRGDFPLRGYTF

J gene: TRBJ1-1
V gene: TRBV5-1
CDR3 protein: CASSFSNSGNTEAFF

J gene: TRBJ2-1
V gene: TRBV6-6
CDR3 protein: CASTGGAGGNNEQFF

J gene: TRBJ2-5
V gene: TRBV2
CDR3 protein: CASAETPYQETQYF

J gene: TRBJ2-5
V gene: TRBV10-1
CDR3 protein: CASSAGFRETQYF

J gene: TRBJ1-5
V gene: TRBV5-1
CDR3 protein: CASSPEGRGDQPQHF

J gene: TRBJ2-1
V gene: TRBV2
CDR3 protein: CASKGQRNGDEQFF

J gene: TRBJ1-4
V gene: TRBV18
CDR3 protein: CASSPTRGPGEKLFF

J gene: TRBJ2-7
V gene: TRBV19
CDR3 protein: CASSIRGTSYEQYF

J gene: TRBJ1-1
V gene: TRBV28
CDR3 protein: CASSPRAEAFF

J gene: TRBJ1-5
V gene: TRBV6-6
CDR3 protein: CASSLSNQPQHF

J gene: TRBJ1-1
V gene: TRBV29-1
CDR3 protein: CSVSPGRGASEAFF

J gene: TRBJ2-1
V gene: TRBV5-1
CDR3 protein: CASSGTSGGTNEQFF

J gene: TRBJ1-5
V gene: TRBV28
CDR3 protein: CATQTANQPQHF

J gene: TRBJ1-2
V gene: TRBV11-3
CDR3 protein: CASSLGGQKNYGYTF

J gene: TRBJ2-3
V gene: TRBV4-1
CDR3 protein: CASSQVVAGVTDTQYF

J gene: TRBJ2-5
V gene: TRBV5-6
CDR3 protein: CASSLTGGETQYF

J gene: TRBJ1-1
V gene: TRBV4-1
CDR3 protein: CASSQGWGGYTEAFF

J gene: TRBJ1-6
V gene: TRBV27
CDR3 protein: CASRAGLGSPLHF

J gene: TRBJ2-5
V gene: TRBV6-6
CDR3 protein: CASSYSGDTQETQYF

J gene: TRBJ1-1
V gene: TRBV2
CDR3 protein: CASSEVPLPNTEAFF

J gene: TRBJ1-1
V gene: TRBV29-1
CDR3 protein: CSVVRGLNTEAFF

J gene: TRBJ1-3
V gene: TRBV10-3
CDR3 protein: CAISESTGSGNTIYF

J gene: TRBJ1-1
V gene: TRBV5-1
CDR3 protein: CASSLEGGPHAEAFF

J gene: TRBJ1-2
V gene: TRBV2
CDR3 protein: CASSPGQGLGGYTF